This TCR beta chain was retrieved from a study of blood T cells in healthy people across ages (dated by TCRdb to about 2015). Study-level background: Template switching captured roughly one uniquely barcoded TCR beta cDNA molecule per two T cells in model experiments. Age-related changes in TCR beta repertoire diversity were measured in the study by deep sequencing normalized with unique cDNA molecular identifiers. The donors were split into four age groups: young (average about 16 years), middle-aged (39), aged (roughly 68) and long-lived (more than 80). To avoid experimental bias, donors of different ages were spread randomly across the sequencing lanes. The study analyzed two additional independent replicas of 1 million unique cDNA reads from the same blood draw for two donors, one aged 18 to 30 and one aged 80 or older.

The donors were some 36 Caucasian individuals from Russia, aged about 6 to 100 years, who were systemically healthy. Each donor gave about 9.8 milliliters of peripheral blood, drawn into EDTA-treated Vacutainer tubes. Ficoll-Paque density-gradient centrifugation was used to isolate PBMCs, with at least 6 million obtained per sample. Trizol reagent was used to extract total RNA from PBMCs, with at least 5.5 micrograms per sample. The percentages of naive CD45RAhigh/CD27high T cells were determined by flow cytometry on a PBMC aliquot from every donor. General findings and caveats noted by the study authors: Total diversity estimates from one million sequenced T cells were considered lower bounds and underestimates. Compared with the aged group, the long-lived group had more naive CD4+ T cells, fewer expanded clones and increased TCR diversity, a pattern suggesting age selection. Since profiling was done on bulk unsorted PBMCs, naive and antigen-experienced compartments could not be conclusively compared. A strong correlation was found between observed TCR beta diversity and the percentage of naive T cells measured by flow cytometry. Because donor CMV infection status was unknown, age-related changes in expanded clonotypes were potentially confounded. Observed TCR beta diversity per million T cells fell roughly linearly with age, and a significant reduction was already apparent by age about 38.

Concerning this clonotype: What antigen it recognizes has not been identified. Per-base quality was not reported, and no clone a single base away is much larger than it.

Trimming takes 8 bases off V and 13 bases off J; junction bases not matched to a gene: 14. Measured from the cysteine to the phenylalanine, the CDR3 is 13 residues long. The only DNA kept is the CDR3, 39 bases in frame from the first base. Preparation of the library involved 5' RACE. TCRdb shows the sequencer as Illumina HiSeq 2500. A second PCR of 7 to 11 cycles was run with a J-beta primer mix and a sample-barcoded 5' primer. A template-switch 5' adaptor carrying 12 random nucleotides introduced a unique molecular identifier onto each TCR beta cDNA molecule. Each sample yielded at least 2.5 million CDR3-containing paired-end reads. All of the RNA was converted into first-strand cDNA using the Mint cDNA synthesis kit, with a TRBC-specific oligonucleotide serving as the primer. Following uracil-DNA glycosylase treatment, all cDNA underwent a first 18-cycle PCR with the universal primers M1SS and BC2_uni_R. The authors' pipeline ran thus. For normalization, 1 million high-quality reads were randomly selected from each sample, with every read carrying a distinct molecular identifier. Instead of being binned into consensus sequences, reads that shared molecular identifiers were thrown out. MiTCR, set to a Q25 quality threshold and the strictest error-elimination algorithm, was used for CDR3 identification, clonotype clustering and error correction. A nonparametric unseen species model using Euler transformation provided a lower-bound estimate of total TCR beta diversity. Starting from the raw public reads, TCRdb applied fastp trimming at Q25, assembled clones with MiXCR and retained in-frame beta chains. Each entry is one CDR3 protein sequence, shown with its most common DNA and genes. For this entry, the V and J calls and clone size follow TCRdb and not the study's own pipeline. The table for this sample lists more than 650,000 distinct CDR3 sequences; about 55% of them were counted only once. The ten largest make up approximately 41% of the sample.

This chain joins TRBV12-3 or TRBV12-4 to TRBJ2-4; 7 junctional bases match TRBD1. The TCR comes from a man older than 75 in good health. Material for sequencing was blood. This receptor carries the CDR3 CASGRTGVTEQYF. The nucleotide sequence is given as TGTGCCAGCGGTAGAACAGGGGTAACTGAGCAGTACTTC.